Listed below are T cell receptor beta chains from one sample, sequenced in a study of regulatory T cells in long-lasting Graves disease. TCRdb re-analysed the multiplex PCR reads in MiXCR, keeping a single row per CDR3 protein. The sample includes over 350,000 distinct CDR3 sequences, 20% of them seen just once. Material: peripheral blood mononuclear cells (PBMCs), obtained when the disease was refractory, from a patient treated with antithyroid drugs. All receptors come from a female donor with Graves disease. CDR3s include the opening cysteine and the closing phenylalanine or tryptophan. A D gene is named only where the DNA matches it firmly. Clone size is stated in some rows and not others, as once, few, many or a class when expanded.

CDR3 protein: CASSIGTHNQPQHF
CDR3 DNA: TGCGCCAGCAGCATCGGGACACATAATCAGCCCCAGCATTTT
J gene: TRBJ1-5
V gene: TRBV5-1
clone size: many
D gene: .
CDR3 length: 14

CDR3 protein: CASSLSTESNQPQHF
CDR3 DNA: TGTGCCAGCAGTTTATCGACGGAAAGCAACCAGCCCCAGCATTTT
J gene: TRBJ1-5
V gene: TRBV27
clone size: many
D gene: .
CDR3 length: 15

CDR3 protein: CASSLMFTGRLNTEAFF
CDR3 DNA: TGTGCCAGCAGCTTGATGTTTACGGGACGCCTAAACACTGAAGCTTTCTTT
J gene: TRBJ1-1
V gene: TRBV5-5
clone size: .
D gene: .
CDR3 length: 17

CDR3 protein: CSAPTGTAAFYGYTF
CDR3 DNA: TGCAGTGCGCCTACCGGGACCGCCGCCTTCTATGGCTACACCTTC
J gene: TRBJ1-2
V gene: TRBV20-1
clone size: few
D gene: .
CDR3 length: 15

CDR3 protein: CASRKLHNSPLHF
CDR3 DNA: TGTGCCAGCAGGAAGCTCCACAATTCACCCCTCCACTTT
J gene: TRBJ1-6
V gene: TRBV6-2/TRBV6-3
clone size: many
D gene: .
CDR3 length: 13

CDR3 protein: CASSLEGGGIGELFF
CDR3 DNA: TGTGCCAGCAGCTTAGAGGGAGGGGGCATCGGGGAGCTGTTTTTT
J gene: TRBJ2-2
V gene: TRBV7-6
clone size: .
D gene: .
CDR3 length: 15

CDR3 protein: CASSQSGTTTDTQYF
CDR3 DNA: TGTGCCAGCAGCCAAAGTGGGACTACCACAGATACGCAGTATTTT
J gene: TRBJ2-3
V gene: TRBV3-1
clone size: few
D gene: TRBD2
CDR3 length: 15

CDR3 protein: CASSQNPGQGNSPLHF
CDR3 DNA: TGTGCCAGCAGCCAAAACCCTGGACAGGGGAATTCACCCCTCCACTTT
J gene: TRBJ1-6
V gene: TRBV3-1
clone size: few
D gene: TRBD1
CDR3 length: 16

CDR3 protein: CASSISRTGNYGYTF
CDR3 DNA: TGTGCCAGTAGTATTTCCCGGACCGGAAACTATGGCTACACCTTC
J gene: TRBJ1-2
V gene: TRBV19
clone size: few
D gene: .
CDR3 length: 15

CDR3 protein: CSASTRAPTYEQYF
CDR3 DNA: TGCAGTGCTTCGACGCGGGCTCCTACCTACGAGCAGTACTTC
J gene: TRBJ2-7
V gene: TRBV20-1
clone size: few
D gene: .
CDR3 length: 14